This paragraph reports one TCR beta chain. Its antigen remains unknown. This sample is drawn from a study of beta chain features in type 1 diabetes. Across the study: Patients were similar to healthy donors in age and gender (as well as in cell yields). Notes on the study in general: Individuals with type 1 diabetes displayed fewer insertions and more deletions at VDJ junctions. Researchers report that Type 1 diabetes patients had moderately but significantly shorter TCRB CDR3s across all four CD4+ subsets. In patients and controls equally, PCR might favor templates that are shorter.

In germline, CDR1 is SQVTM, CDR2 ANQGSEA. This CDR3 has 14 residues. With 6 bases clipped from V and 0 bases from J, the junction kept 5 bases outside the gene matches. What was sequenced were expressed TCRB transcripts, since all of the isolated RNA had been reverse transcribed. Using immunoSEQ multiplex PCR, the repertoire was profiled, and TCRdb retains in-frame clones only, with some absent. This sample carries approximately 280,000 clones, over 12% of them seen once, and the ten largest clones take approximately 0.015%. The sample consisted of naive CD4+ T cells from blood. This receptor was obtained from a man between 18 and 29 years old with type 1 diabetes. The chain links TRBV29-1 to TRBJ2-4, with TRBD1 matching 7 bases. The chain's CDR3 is CSVRGKLAKNIQYF. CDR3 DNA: TGCAGCGTCAGGGGGAAGCTAGCCAAAAACATTCAGTACTTC.